Listed below are T cell receptor beta chains from one sample, sequenced in a study of CD8 T cells in ankylosing spondylitis. MiXCR was run by TCRdb on the 5' RACE reads, yielding one entry per CDR3 protein. The repertoire consists of some 140,000 distinct CDR3 sequences, with 6% to 8.5% occurring once and the leading ten covering 9.5% to 15%. The sequenced material came from blood, either unsorted or a sorted T cell fraction (not recorded which). These receptors originate from a female donor with ankylosing spondylitis or in good health (not recorded which). The CDR3 runs from the conserved cysteine through the conserved F or W. The order of the fields is J gene, V gene, clone size, D gene, CDR3 DNA, CDR3 protein. D genes are given only for firm matches. Only part of the rows carry a size: once, few, many, or a class if the clone is expanded.

j_call: TRBJ2-3; v_call: TRBV7-9; clone_size: many; d_call: TRBD2; cdr3_nt: TGTGCCAGCAGTTTTGGTCAACGCGGGGGGGTCACAGATACGCAGTATTTT; cdr3_aa: CASSFGQRGGVTDTQYF
j_call: TRBJ2-7; v_call: TRBV14; clone_size: .; d_call: TRBD2; cdr3_nt: TGTGCCAGCAGCCAAGATACTGCTAGCGGGGGGCCACCAGCCTCCTACGAGCAGTACTTC; cdr3_aa: CASSQDTASGGPPASYEQYF
j_call: TRBJ2-2; v_call: TRBV7-9; clone_size: many; d_call: .; cdr3_nt: TGTGCCAGCAGCTTAGTGGGGATCCTCACCGGGGAGCTGTTTTTT; cdr3_aa: CASSLVGILTGELFF
j_call: TRBJ1-2; v_call: TRBV21-1; clone_size: many; d_call: .; cdr3_nt: TGTGCCAGCAGCAAAGGAAGGGCGGTAAATGGCTACACCTTC; cdr3_aa: CASSKGRAVNGYTF
j_call: TRBJ1-4; v_call: TRBV12-3/TRBV12-4; clone_size: many; d_call: TRBD1; cdr3_nt: TGTGCCAGCAGTCCCACAGGGGGAGTGGTAAAACTGTTTTTT; cdr3_aa: CASSPTGGVVKLFF
j_call: TRBJ1-1; v_call: TRBV12-3/TRBV12-4; clone_size: many; d_call: TRBD1; cdr3_nt: TGTGCCAGCAGTCTTGGGACAGGGATCACTGAAGCTTTCTTT; cdr3_aa: CASSLGTGITEAFF
j_call: TRBJ2-1; v_call: TRBV5-1; clone_size: many; d_call: .; cdr3_nt: TGCGCCAGCAGCTTAGACAACAATGAGCAGTTCTTC; cdr3_aa: CASSLDNNEQFF
j_call: TRBJ1-6; v_call: TRBV6-1; clone_size: .; d_call: .; cdr3_nt: TGTGCCAGCACTATGACAGCCGGGGGTTATAATTCACCCCTCCACTTT; cdr3_aa: CASTMTAGGYNSPLHF
j_call: TRBJ2-1; v_call: TRBV5-1; clone_size: many; d_call: TRBD2; cdr3_nt: TGCGCCAGCAGCTTCGGGCTAGCGGGGGGTGAGAATGAGCAGTTCTTC; cdr3_aa: CASSFGLAGGENEQFF
j_call: TRBJ1-4; v_call: TRBV7-9; clone_size: many; d_call: .; cdr3_nt: TGTGCCAGCAGCCCCTCGGGGTTTAATGAAAAACTGTTTTTT; cdr3_aa: CASSPSGFNEKLFF
j_call: TRBJ1-2; v_call: TRBV7-9; clone_size: many; d_call: TRBD1; cdr3_nt: TGTGCCAGCAGCTCTTCTTTAACAGGGGGCAAGGGCTACACCTTC; cdr3_aa: CASSSSLTGGKGYTF
j_call: TRBJ2-7; v_call: TRBV6-5; clone_size: many; d_call: .; cdr3_nt: TGTGCCAGCAGTTACTCGCCGACAGACTTCTACGAGCAGTACTTC; cdr3_aa: CASSYSPTDFYEQYF
j_call: TRBJ2-1; v_call: TRBV11-3; clone_size: many; d_call: .; cdr3_nt: TGTGCCAGCAGCTCACCAAAGGGGCACACTGAGCAGTTCTTC; cdr3_aa: CASSSPKGHTEQFF
j_call: TRBJ1-1; v_call: TRBV3-1; clone_size: many; d_call: .; cdr3_nt: TGTGCCAGCAGCGGCCCGGGACGGCAGAACACTGAAGCTTTCTTT; cdr3_aa: CASSGPGRQNTEAFF
j_call: TRBJ2-1; v_call: TRBV7-2; clone_size: many; d_call: .; cdr3_nt: TGTGCCAGCAGCTTCTTCAGGGAATACGATGAGCAGTTCTTC; cdr3_aa: CASSFFREYDEQFF
j_call: TRBJ1-1; v_call: TRBV18; clone_size: few; d_call: .; cdr3_nt: TGTGCCAGCTCACCATCGGGACAGAACACTGAAGCTTTCTTT; cdr3_aa: CASSPSGQNTEAFF
j_call: TRBJ2-1; v_call: TRBV5-1; clone_size: many; d_call: .; cdr3_nt: TGCGCCAGCAGCCGGGACGGACAGTTCTACAATGAGCAGTTCTTC; cdr3_aa: CASSRDGQFYNEQFF
j_call: TRBJ1-1; v_call: TRBV20-1; clone_size: many; d_call: TRBD1; cdr3_nt: TGCAGTGCTAGAGAAATCGGGACAGGGGGCACTGAAGCTTTCTTT; cdr3_aa: CSAREIGTGGTEAFF
j_call: TRBJ2-1; v_call: TRBV7-2; clone_size: many; d_call: TRBD1; cdr3_nt: TGTGCCAGCAGCTTAGTTGACAGGGACAAGATTCGCAATGAGCAGTTCTTC; cdr3_aa: CASSLVDRDKIRNEQFF
j_call: TRBJ2-5; v_call: TRBV5-1; clone_size: many; d_call: .; cdr3_nt: TGCGCCAGCAGCCCGACGACGGACCAAGAGACCCAGTACTTC; cdr3_aa: CASSPTTDQETQYF
j_call: TRBJ2-7; v_call: TRBV5-1; clone_size: many; d_call: .; cdr3_nt: TGCGCCAGCAGCTTGGCGGTTTCCTACGAGCAGTACTTC; cdr3_aa: CASSLAVSYEQYF
j_call: TRBJ1-1; v_call: TRBV28; clone_size: few; d_call: .; cdr3_nt: TGTGCCAGCAGTTTATTGAGCTTCGGAGCTTTCTTT; cdr3_aa: CASSLLSFGAFF
j_call: TRBJ2-7; v_call: TRBV20-1; clone_size: many; d_call: .; cdr3_nt: TGCAGTGCCAGGCTTAGCTCCTACGAGCAGTACTTC; cdr3_aa: CSARLSSYEQYF
j_call: TRBJ1-6; v_call: TRBV30; clone_size: many; d_call: .; cdr3_nt: TGTGCGCAAGGACAGTCTCGAAATTCACCCCTCCACTTT; cdr3_aa: CAQGQSRNSPLHF
j_call: TRBJ1-2; v_call: TRBV24-1; clone_size: few; d_call: TRBD1; cdr3_nt: TGTGCCACCAGTGATTCACCGGACAGGACCTATGGCTACACCTTC; cdr3_aa: CATSDSPDRTYGYTF
j_call: TRBJ1-1; v_call: TRBV20-1; clone_size: many; d_call: .; cdr3_nt: TGCAGTGCTAGAAGGACAGCTAACACTGAAGCTTTCTTT; cdr3_aa: CSARRTANTEAFF
j_call: TRBJ2-7; v_call: TRBV19; clone_size: many; d_call: .; cdr3_nt: TGTGCCAGTAGTACATCCAACTACGAGCAGTACTTC; cdr3_aa: CASSTSNYEQYF
j_call: TRBJ2-1; v_call: TRBV6-4; clone_size: many; d_call: .; cdr3_nt: TGTGCCAGCAGTCCCCTAATCGGGGTCTCCTACAATGAGCAGTTCTTC; cdr3_aa: CASSPLIGVSYNEQFF
j_call: TRBJ2-1; v_call: TRBV5-4; clone_size: many; d_call: .; cdr3_nt: TGTGCCAGCAGCTTGCTTGTGCGGCAACCCCTAAAATTTGACAATGAGCAGTTCTTC; cdr3_aa: CASSLLVRQPLKFDNEQFF
j_call: TRBJ2-3; v_call: TRBV29-1; clone_size: many; d_call: .; cdr3_nt: TGCAGCGTTGGACAGGTGGAAGATACGCAGTATTTT; cdr3_aa: CSVGQVEDTQYF
j_call: TRBJ2-2; v_call: TRBV24-1; clone_size: many; d_call: .; cdr3_nt: TGTGCCACCAGTGTCGGCAACACCGGGGAGCTGTTTTTT; cdr3_aa: CATSVGNTGELFF
j_call: TRBJ1-5; v_call: TRBV28; clone_size: many; d_call: .; cdr3_nt: TGTGCCAGCGATCCCCTAGGTAGCGGTAACCAGCCCCAGCATTTT; cdr3_aa: CASDPLGSGNQPQHF
j_call: TRBJ2-1; v_call: TRBV7-3; clone_size: many; d_call: .; cdr3_nt: TGTGCCAGCAGCCCACGGGGCTACAATGAGCAGTTCTTC; cdr3_aa: CASSPRGYNEQFF
j_call: TRBJ1-2; v_call: TRBV28; clone_size: .; d_call: TRBD1; cdr3_nt: TGTGCCAGCAGTTTCAGTGACAGGGTGGGGGGCTACACCTTC; cdr3_aa: CASSFSDRVGGYTF
j_call: TRBJ2-3; v_call: TRBV7-9; clone_size: .; d_call: TRBD2; cdr3_nt: TGTGCCAGCAGACTAGAAAGAGCGGGGGGCCGCACAGATACGCGGTATTTT; cdr3_aa: CASRLERAGGRTDTRYF
j_call: TRBJ2-7; v_call: TRBV3-1; clone_size: many; d_call: .; cdr3_nt: TGTGCCAGCAGCCAAGGGGACGGATCCTACGAGCAGTACTTC; cdr3_aa: CASSQGDGSYEQYF
j_call: TRBJ1-5; v_call: TRBV12-3/TRBV12-4; clone_size: many; d_call: .; cdr3_nt: TGTGCCAGCAGGACCGAAGGGTCCGGGGGCCAGCCCCAGCATTTT; cdr3_aa: CASRTEGSGGQPQHF
j_call: TRBJ1-6; v_call: TRBV27; clone_size: .; d_call: .; cdr3_nt: TGTGCCAGCAGTCCACGCAGTACCCCCTATAATTCACCCCTCCACTTT; cdr3_aa: CASSPRSTPYNSPLHF
j_call: TRBJ2-5; v_call: TRBV6-1; clone_size: many; d_call: .; cdr3_nt: TGTGCCAGCAGCCCCACCAGGGGACAAGAGACCCAGTACTTC; cdr3_aa: CASSPTRGQETQYF
j_call: TRBJ2-7; v_call: TRBV20-1; clone_size: many; d_call: .; cdr3_nt: TGCAGTGCTCCGGACATAGCCTACGAGCAGTACTTC; cdr3_aa: CSAPDIAYEQYF
j_call: TRBJ2-1; v_call: TRBV5-1; clone_size: many; d_call: .; cdr3_nt: TGCGCCAGCAGCTTGGCGTTGGTACAGCCGAGCTCCTACAATGAGCAGTTCTTC; cdr3_aa: CASSLALVQPSSYNEQFF
j_call: TRBJ1-2; v_call: TRBV6-5; clone_size: .; d_call: .; cdr3_nt: TGTGCCAGCAGCTCCGTGGAGTCTAACTATGGCTACACCTTC; cdr3_aa: CASSSVESNYGYTF